This T cell receptor beta chain was sequenced in a study of blood T cell repertoires in COVID-19. Study-level background: PBMCs, B-cell-depleted T cells, or T cells provided the cDNA or gDNA that made up the material.

Germline V gives CDR1 SGHDT, CDR2 YYEEEE. This CDR3 is built from 11 residues. Trimming pared 4 bases from V and 8 bases from J, leaving 9 bases between. Some clones are missing from TCRdb's copy, which holds only in-frame ones; the method was immunoSEQ multiplex PCR. The sample records around 180,000 clones, about 81% being singletons. Sample: peripheral blood. The clonotype originates from a woman aged 80 or older with COVID-19, enrolled during active disease. The chain combines TRBV5-6 with TRBJ1-1, with D tentatively TRBD1 (5 bases). The CDR3 DNA reads as TGTGCCAGCAGCACACAGGTGGAAGCTTTCTTT. Its protein product is CASSTQVEAFF.